This entry features one TCR beta chain sequence. The target of this receptor is not known. Nothing much larger sits one base from this clone, and base qualities are not available. Lesional scalp punch biopsies and peripheral blood were obtained from alopecia areata patients. Human scalp biopsies went straight into PAXgene tissue containers for immediate fixation. The data belong to a study of CD8+ T cells in alopecia areata listed by TCRdb under 2018. Study-wide context: Treated patients were enrolled in an open-label pilot trial of oral tofacitinib at 5 to 10 mg twice daily for moderate-to-severe alopecia areata. Patients received tofacitinib for 6 to 18 months and were then followed off drug for 6 months to check for delayed response and recurrence. On the human side, TCRbeta sequencing was run on scalp tissue and on sorted CD4+ and CD8+ peripheral blood T cells from healthy controls and from alopecia areata patients with either patchy or totalis/universalis disease. Scalp clonality was compared across normal scalp (n=4), patchy alopecia areata scalp (n=8), and alopecia totalis/universalis scalp (n=8). RNA came from the PAXgene miRNA kit for fixed scalp, the miRNeasy kit for PBMCs, and the RNeasy kit for mouse skin. Patients on tofacitinib were biopsied at baseline and after 4 and 24 weeks of treatment, and several of the patients also had a later scalp biopsy. The study used high-throughput TCRbeta sequencing to examine T cell clonal expansion in alopecia areata, in both the C3H/HeJ mouse model and human patients. TCRbeta CDR3 regions were amplified by immunoSEQ multiplex PCR with 35 Vbeta forward and 13 Jbeta reverse primers.

Library prep was done by the immunoSEQ multiplex PCR assay. For TCR sequencing, RNA was extracted from every sample and reverse transcribed into cDNA to serve as template. SuperScript III was used to make first-strand cDNA, primed with a 2:1 mix of oligo-dT and random hexamers. A synthetic immune receptor repertoire was used to measure amplification bias, and any remaining bias was corrected computationally. The source study handled its data this way. Raw reads were preprocessed to remove errors, and CDR3 was defined according to IMGT conventions as the region from the conserved cysteine to phenylalanine. To get clonality, Shannon entropy was normalized by log2 of the number of productive unique TCRs and the result was subtracted from 1. CD4 or CD8 identity of scalp clones was inferred by cross-referencing scalp TCRbeta sequences with sorted blood CD4 and CD8 repertoires. TCRdb holds this immuneACCESS table with in-frame rearrangements only. Some clones are missing; in checked studies, unresolved V genes explain under half, and the rest has no known cause. From that table come the V and J calls and clone size; the DNA was used to work out D and trimming. The sample table shows more than 9,000 clones, and 50% to 65% are seen once. The ten largest clones capture about 14% of the sample.

CDR3 length: 17 amino acids, cysteine to phenylalanine. Only the CDR3 region is kept as DNA, spanning 51 bases read in frame from base 1. CDR1 and CDR2, looked up from the germline V gene, are LGHNA and YNFKEQ. Trimming removed 3 bases from V and 4 bases from J, leaving 18 bases between the germline ends. General findings and caveats noted by the study authors: Unlike mouse skin, where gammadelta T cells dominate, normal human skin contains resident alphabeta T cells that get sequenced too, which complicates analysis of the scalp TCR repertoire. Compared with mice, TCR sequences shared between patients were less clear, possibly partly because of HLA diversity across the patient population. Lesional scalp, especially in alopecia totalis/universalis, showed higher clonality and more expanded CD8+ clones than normal scalp, suggesting antigenic drive.

The sample comprised skin. The chain employs TRBV4-2 and TRBJ2-2; the D gene remains uncertain. This clonotype originated in a human donor with alopecia areata. This receptor carries the CDR3 CASSQSIGVHVTGELFF. The base sequence is TGTGCCAGCAGCCAGTCAATCGGAGTACACGTCACCGGGGAGCTGTTTTTT.